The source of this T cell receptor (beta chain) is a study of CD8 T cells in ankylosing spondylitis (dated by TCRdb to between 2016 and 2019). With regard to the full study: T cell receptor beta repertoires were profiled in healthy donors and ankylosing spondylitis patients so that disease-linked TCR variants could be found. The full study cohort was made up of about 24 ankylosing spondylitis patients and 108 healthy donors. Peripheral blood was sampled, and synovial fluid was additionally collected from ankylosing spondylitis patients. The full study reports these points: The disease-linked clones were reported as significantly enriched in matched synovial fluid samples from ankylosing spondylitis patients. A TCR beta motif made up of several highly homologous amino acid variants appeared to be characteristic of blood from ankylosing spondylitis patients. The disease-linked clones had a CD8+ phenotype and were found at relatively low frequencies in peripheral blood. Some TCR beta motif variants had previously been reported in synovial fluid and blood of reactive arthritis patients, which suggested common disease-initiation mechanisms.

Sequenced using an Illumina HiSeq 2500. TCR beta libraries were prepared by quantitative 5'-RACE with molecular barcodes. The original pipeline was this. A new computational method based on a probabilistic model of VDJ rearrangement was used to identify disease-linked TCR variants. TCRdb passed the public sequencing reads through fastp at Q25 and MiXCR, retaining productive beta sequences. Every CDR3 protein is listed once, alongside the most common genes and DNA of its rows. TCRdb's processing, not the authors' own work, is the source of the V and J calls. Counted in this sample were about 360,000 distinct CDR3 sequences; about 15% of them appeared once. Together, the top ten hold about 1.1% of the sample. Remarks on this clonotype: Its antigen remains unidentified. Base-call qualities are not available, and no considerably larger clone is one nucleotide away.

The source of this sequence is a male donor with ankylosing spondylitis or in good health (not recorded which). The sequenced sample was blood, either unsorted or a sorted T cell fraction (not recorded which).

The nucleotide sequence reads TGTGCCAGCAGCCAAGGAAAAGGTGCTTTCTATGGCTACACCTTC. Translated, this gives CASSQGKGAFYGYTF. This chain joins TRBV3-1 to TRBJ1-2; no D gene call is confident. For CDR1 and CDR2, the germline V gene (reference sequence) lists LGHDT and YNNKEL. V gives up 1 base and J gives up 4 bases, and the segment between their germline ends measures 13 bases. The CDR3 starts with the cysteine, ends with the phenylalanine, and has 15 residues. Only CDR3 DNA remains: 45 bases, in frame from the first base.